The TCR beta chain described here comes from a study of T-cell memory formation after mild COVID-19. Study results and limitations: A subset of responding clones appeared in pre-infection memory, suggesting cross-reactive memory joined. Second-wave clones that peaked on day 37 lacked confirmed SARS-CoV-2 specificity.

In TCRdb, the 5' RACE reads were re-called with MiXCR into one record per CDR3 protein. The sample gives 280,000 or so distinct CDR3 sequences, roughly 8.2% of which show up once; 20% to 25% is in the top ten. This clonotype was seen at least ten times. The antigen is unknown. The sample was PBMCs or a T cell subset sorted from them (not recorded which). This clonotype was obtained from a man younger than 35 who had mild COVID-19 (a few samples of this study predate the infection). Cell type and time point are not known.

Written as DNA, the CDR3 is TGCGCCAGCAGCTTGGGGCCTCGACAGGGAGGGAACACTGAAGCTTTCTTT. Translated: CASSLGPRQGGNTEAFF. V and J are TRBV5-1 and TRBJ1-1; 7 positions agree with TRBD1. Germline V gene lookup returns CDR1 SGHRS and CDR2 YFSETQ. With 0 bases clipped from V and 1 base from J, the junction kept 9 bases outside the gene matches. The CDR3 loop spans 17 amino acids.